These 23 T cell receptor beta chains were all obtained from the same sample, sequenced in a study of persistence of HIV-infected CD4 T cells. The antigens of these receptors remain unknown. Stimulation used 8 to 10 ug/mL lysate from CMV-infected fibroblasts. CD40L-negative CD69-negative CD45RO-high memory CD4+ T cells were sorted as populations depleted of antigen-responding cells. The libraries were made with immunoSEQ version 4 in survey mode. Some clones are missing from TCRdb's copy, which holds only in-frame ones; the method was immunoSEQ multiplex PCR. Of 37,000 or so clones listed, 80% are singletons. Source: CD4+ T cells sorted from PBMCs after roughly 18-hour stimulation, taken from a patient who received antiretroviral therapy. The receptors derive from an adult man with HIV who was CMV-seropositive.

The chain couples TRBV12-5 to TRBJ2-1; D not resolved. The CDR3 is 11 residues long. Germline V gives CDR1 LGHNT, CDR2 FRNRAP. V lost 4 bases to trimming and J lost 2 bases, with 0 bases between them. The CDR3 DNA is TGTGCTAGTGGTTCCTACAATGAGCAGTTCTTC. Protein product: CASGSYNEQFF.

CDR3: CASSPQQDRGYGYTF. DNA for the CDR3: TGTGCCAGCAGCCCCCAACAGGACAGGGGTTATGGCTACACCTTC. The V gene is TRBV9, the J gene TRBJ1-2; 9 positions agree with TRBD1. This CDR3 is built from 15 residues. J gave up 5 bases and V 4 bases, and 9 bases lay outside the gene matches. Germline V gene sequence: CDR1 SGDLS, CDR2 YYNGEE. The whole variable domain, filled in from reference TRBV9 and TRBJ1-2, reads DSGVTQTPKHLITATGQRVTLRCSPRSGDLSVYWYQQSLDQGLQFLIQYYNGEERAKGNILERFSAQQFPDLHSELNLSSLELGDSALYFCASSPQQDRGYGYTFGSGTRLTVV.

The count of this clone is one. The J gene is TRBJ2-3, the V gene TRBV5-8; TRBD2 aligns across 9 bases. Germline trimming cut 2 bases from V and 5 bases from J; bases unmatched to any gene: 9. The germline gives CDR1 SGHTS, CDR2 YDEGEE. The CDR3 consists of 16 residues. In DNA form, the CDR3 reads TGTGCCAGCAGCTTCCTTGCGGGGGGGTCTCTAGATACGCAGTATTTT. Protein product: CASSFLAGGSLDTQYF.

CDR3 in amino acids: CAWSVSPLDTQYF. CDR3 bases: TGTGCCTGGAGTGTATCCCCTTTAGATACGCAGTATTTT. J is TRBJ2-3 and V is TRBV30, with D uncertain. The V gene's germline CDR1 is GTSNPN and CDR2 SVGIG (reference sequence). Trimming pared 0 bases from V and 5 bases from J, leaving 9 bases between. The CDR3 totals 13 residues.

V gene TRBV27 combines with J gene TRBJ2-2, with 7 positions matching TRBD2. The CDR3 has 16 residues. After removal of 1 base from V and 7 bases from J, the junction contained 9 bases not matched to a gene. Germline V lookup: CDR1 MNHEY, CDR2 SMNVEV (reference sequence). DNA of the CDR3: TGTGCCAGCAGTTTATATGCGGGATGGGGGGGCGGGGAGCTGTTTTTT. Protein sequence: CASSLYAGWGGGELFF.

The rearrangement joins TRBV19 to TRBJ1-1; D not resolved. The CDR3 sequence is 13 residues long. Germline values: CDR1 LNHDA, CDR2 SQIVND (reference sequence). Deletions cut 7 bases from V and 2 bases from J, with 11 bases between. The CDR3 sequence: CASKKLGNTEAFF. CDR3 coding DNA: TGTGCCAGTAAGAAATTGGGTAACACTGAAGCTTTCTTT.

The chain combines TRBV6-5 with TRBJ2-7; D unresolved. CDR1 MNHEY and CDR2 SVGAGI come from the germline V gene. V was pared by 6 bases and J by 2 bases, with 14 bases between. CDR3 length: 14 amino acids. The CDR3 coding sequence is TGTGCCAGCAGGTTGAATGCTGTGCCCTACGAGCAGTACTTC. Protein: CASRLNAVPYEQYF.

This rearrangement joins TRBV30 to TRBJ1-3; no definite D call. The germline V gene has CDR1 GTSNPN and CDR2 SVGIG (reference sequence). CDR3 size: 12 residues. Trimming left V 1 base short and J 3 bases short, with 4 bases between. As DNA, the CDR3 is TGTGCCTGGAGTGAGAATGGAAACACCATATATTTT. This sequence encodes CAWSENGNTIYF.

The rearrangement links TRBV5-6 to TRBJ2-1; D is possibly TRBD1 (5 bases). The CDR3 is 12 residues long. Deletions cut 0 bases from V and 12 bases from J, with 10 bases between. Germline V gene data show CDR1 as SGHDT and CDR2 as YYEEEE. The CDR3 bases are TGTGCCAGCAGCTTGGAGGGGCTTCGGCAGTTCTTC. The encoded protein is CASSLEGLRQFF.

This clone was seen a few times. The chain recombines TRBV10-3 with TRBJ2-3; 11 nucleotides line up with TRBD2. V shed 5 bases and J 5 bases; nucleotides not matched to a gene: 6. The CDR3 has 15 amino acids. Per the germline V gene, CDR1 is ENHRY and CDR2 is SYGVKD. The CDR3, as DNA: TGTGCCATCAGTTTAGCGGGGGGGCATGGAGATACGCAGTATTTT. Translating gives CAISLAGGHGDTQYF.

This clone has only one observation. The chain recombines TRBV6-6 with TRBJ1-3; D is uncertain. V lost 2 bases to trimming and J lost 0 bases, with 8 bases between them. The V gene's germline CDR1 is MNHNY and CDR2 SVGAGI (reference sequence). The CDR3 is 15 residues long. CDR3 sequence reads: CASSYGRSSGNTIYF. CDR3 nucleotide sequence: TGTGCCAGCAGTTACGGCAGGAGCTCTGGAAACACCATATATTTT.

This chain joins TRBV4-1 and TRBJ2-1; perhaps D is TRBD1 or TRBD2 (5 bases each). There are 15 residues in the CDR3. Germline CDR1 and CDR2: MGHRA and YSYEKL. Trimming removed 4 bases at V and 0 bases at J, with 10 bases between. This CDR3 reads CASSPDGTSYNEQFF. DNA of the CDR3: TGCGCCAGCAGCCCGGACGGGACCTCCTACAATGAGCAGTTCTTC.

This chain joins TRBV15 and TRBJ2-2; 7 positions agree with TRBD1. Germline V gene sequence: CDR1 LNHNV, CDR2 YYDKDF (reference sequence). V shed 5 bases, J shed 5 bases, and the junction held 5 bases outside the gene matches. This CDR3 has 14 amino acids. In DNA, the CDR3 is TGTGCCACCAGCGCGCGACAGGGAACCGGGGAGCTGTTTTTT. Translation gives CATSARQGTGELFF.

The chain combines TRBV2 with TRBJ1-4, with D uncertain. The CDR3 is 14 residues long. Looked up from germline, CDR1 is SNHLY and CDR2 is FYNNEI. V lost 5 bases and J lost 5, with 12 bases in between. The CDR3 reads CASSHTFSNEKLFF. The CDR3 DNA reads TGTGCCAGCAGTCACACCTTCTCCAATGAAAAACTGTTTTTT.

The J gene is TRBJ2-2, the V gene TRBV15, with D unresolved. CDR3 size: 15 residues. Between the trimmed V and J ends, which lost 0 bases and 2 bases, there was a span of 7 bases. Germline values: CDR1 LNHNV, CDR2 YYDKDF (reference sequence). The CDR3 is CATSRDLGNTGELFF. The CDR3 bases are TGTGCCACCAGCAGAGACCTGGGAAACACCGGGGAGCTGTTTTTT. Based on the CDR3 plus reference TRBV15 and TRBJ2-2, the full variable domain is DAMVIQNPRYQVTQFGKPVTLSCSQTLNHNVMYWYQQKSSQAPKLLFHYYDKDFNNEADTPDNFQSRRPNTSFCFLDIRSPGLGDTAMYLCATSRDLGNTGELFFGEGSRLTVL.

This clone has only a few counts. The CDR3 coding sequence is TGTGCCAGCAGTCTGGGACAGGGCTACAATGAGCAGTTCTTC. It specifies CASSLGQGYNEQFF. The chain couples TRBV6-5 to TRBJ2-1; 9 bases agree with TRBD1. V gave up 5 bases and J gave up 3 bases; unmatched junction bases: 2. Germline-derived CDR1 and CDR2 are MNHEY and SVGAGI. This CDR3 comprises 14 residues.

The chain combines TRBV6-5 with TRBJ2-1, with D perhaps matching TRBD1 (5 bases). Deletions cut 8 bases from V and 4 bases from J, with 15 bases between. The CDR3 is 14 residues long. Per germline, CDR1 MNHEY and CDR2 SVGAGI. CDR3 loop: CASARTNQYNEQFF. The CDR3 coding sequence is TGTGCCAGCGCTCGGACAAATCAATACAATGAGCAGTTCTTC.

This clone was found once. The chain joins TRBV5-1 to TRBJ1-1; 8 bases align to TRBD1. Germline trimming cut 3 bases from V and 1 base from J; bases unmatched to any gene: 8. Germline V CDR1 and CDR2: SGHRS, YFSETQ. This CDR3 has 16 amino acids. CDR3 coding DNA: TGCGCCAGCAGCTACTTTTCAGGGGGCGAGAACACTGAAGCTTTCTTT. Its translation is CASSYFSGGENTEAFF.

This chain links TRBV19 with TRBJ1-1, with 7 bases that match TRBD1. V shed 7 bases and J 5 bases; nucleotides not matched to a gene: 10. CDR3 length: 14 amino acids. Germline V gene sequence: CDR1 LNHDA, CDR2 SQIVND (reference sequence). CDR3 sequence: CASIETGRGTEAFF. The CDR3 DNA follows: TGTGCCAGTATTGAGACAGGGCGGGGGACTGAAGCTTTCTTT. The full variable domain, completed using reference TRBV19 and TRBJ1-1, is DGGITQSPKYLFRKEGQNVTLSCEQNLNHDAMYWYRQDPGQGLRLIYYSQIVNDFQKGDIAEGYSVSREKKESFPLTVTSAQKNPTAFYLCASIETGRGTEAFFGQGTRLTVV.

V gene TRBV24-1 combines with J gene TRBJ1-2; no clear D. This CDR3 has 12 amino acids. Germline V gives CDR1 KGHDR, CDR2 SFDVKD. The V and J ends lost 4 bases and 0 bases respectively, with 2 bases between them. This chain's CDR3 is CATSDSNYGYTF. CDR3 DNA: TGTGCCACCAGTGACTCTAACTATGGCTACACCTTC.

V and J are TRBV5-1 and TRBJ2-2; TRBD1 aligns across 8 bases. V shed 4 bases and J 4 bases; nucleotides not matched to a gene: 6. Germline V CDR1 and CDR2: SGHRS, YFSETQ. The CDR3 extends over 15 amino acids. The CDR3 spells CASSPTGVGTGELFF. The CDR3 nucleotides are TGCGCCAGCAGCCCGACAGGGGTGGGCACCGGGGAGCTGTTTTTT.

This rearrangement joins TRBV9 to TRBJ2-7, with D perhaps matching TRBD1 (5 bases). V shed 4 bases and J shed 2 bases, with 16 bases lying between them. Germline CDR1 and CDR2: SGDLS and YYNGEE. CDR3 size: 15 residues. The CDR3 here is CASSPTGQGPYEQYF. CDR3 coding DNA: TGTGCCAGCAGCCCTACCGGGCAGGGCCCCTACGAGCAGTACTTC.

The rearrangement links TRBV18 to TRBJ2-7; tentatively, D is TRBD1 (7 bases). Germline V gene lookup returns CDR1 KGHSH and CDR2 LQKENI. Trimming pared 8 bases from V and 6 bases from J, leaving 20 bases between. The CDR3 totals 14 residues. CDR3: CASQGGRGPGEQYF. CDR3 nucleotide sequence: TGTGCCAGCCAGGGGGGACGGGGGCCGGGCGAGCAGTACTTC.